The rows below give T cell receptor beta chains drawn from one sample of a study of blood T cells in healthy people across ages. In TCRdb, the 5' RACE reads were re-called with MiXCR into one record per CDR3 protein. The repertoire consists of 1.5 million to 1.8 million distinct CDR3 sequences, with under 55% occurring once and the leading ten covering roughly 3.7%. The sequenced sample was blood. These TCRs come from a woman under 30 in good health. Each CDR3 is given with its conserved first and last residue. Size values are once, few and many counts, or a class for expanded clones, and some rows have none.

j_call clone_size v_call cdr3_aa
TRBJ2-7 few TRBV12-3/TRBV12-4 CASSSTYSYEQYF
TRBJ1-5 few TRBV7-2 CASSAGQANQPQHF
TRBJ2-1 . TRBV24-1 CATSDARGAAGQFF
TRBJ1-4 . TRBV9 CASSGDDVGKLFF
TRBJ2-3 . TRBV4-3 CASSQDRPRSSTDTQYF
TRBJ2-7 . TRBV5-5 CASSFKGFNEQYF
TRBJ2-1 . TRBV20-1 CSARDPSGKQFF
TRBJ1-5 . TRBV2 CASSPQEYNQPQHF
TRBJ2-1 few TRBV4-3 CASSQVGHNEQFF
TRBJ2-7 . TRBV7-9 CASSPTSGSSNSYEQYF
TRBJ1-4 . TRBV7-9 CASSPLDRVGSEKLFF
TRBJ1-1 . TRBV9 CASSPTEVIRNTEAFF
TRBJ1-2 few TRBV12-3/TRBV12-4 CASRDYGGYGYTF
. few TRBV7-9 CASSKGGSCEQYF
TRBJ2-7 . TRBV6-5 CASSFERASGEQYF
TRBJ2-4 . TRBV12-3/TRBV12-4 CASSASGRAKNIQYF
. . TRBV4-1 CASSQEEVRGVIWETQYF
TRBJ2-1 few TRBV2 CASRGAGKQFF
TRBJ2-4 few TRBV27 CASIQRLSLAKNIQYF
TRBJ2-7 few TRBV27 CASSVKSGGYEQYF
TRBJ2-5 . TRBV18 CASSPRGWQETQYF
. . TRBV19 CASSISGGGAGVYEQYF
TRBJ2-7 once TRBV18 CASSPETGVYEQYF
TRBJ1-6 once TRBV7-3 CASSSYRDSPPHF
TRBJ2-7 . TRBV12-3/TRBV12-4 CASSSRTGLYEQYF
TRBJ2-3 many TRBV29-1 CSVVAVTDTQYF
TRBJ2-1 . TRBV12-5 CASGPYSGRRTYNEQFF
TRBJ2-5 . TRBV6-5 CASRTTSDQETQYF
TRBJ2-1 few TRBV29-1 CSVEGHNEQFF
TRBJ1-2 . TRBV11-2 CASSPIDQGVLGGHTF
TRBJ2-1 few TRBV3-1 CASSQRGVHYNEQFF
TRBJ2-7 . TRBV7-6 CASKEGWGSTRDSYEQYF
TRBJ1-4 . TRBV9 CASSPRSGGGNEKLFF
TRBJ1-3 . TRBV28 CASSPTPDRGFRNTIYF
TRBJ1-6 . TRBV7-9 CASSSTGIAPLHF
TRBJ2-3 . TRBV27 CASSTRDSSTDTQYF
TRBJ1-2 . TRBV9 CASSVATFWNRDRSGYTF
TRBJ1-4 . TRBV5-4 CASSLGLTGTTNEKLFF
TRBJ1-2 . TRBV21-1 CASSKSGCGYTF
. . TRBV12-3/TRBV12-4 CASSSLGRGREETQYF
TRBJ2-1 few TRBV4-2 CASSRPGNNEQFF
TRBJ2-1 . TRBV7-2 CASSAGQPYNEQFF
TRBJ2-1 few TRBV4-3 CASSQAISLAGYNEQFF
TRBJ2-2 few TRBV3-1 CASSQASGRAETGELFF
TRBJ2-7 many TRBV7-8 CASSLGALGNEQYF
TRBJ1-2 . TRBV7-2 CASSLEQIYGYTF
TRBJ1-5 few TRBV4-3 CASSHLYSSNQPQHF
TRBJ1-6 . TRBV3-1 CASSHGRGNSPLHF
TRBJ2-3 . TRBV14 CASSQASLDTQYF